This T cell receptor (beta chain) was sequenced during a study of cytomegalovirus exposure and HLA in healthy donors. PCR amplification relied on 60 Vbeta primers (plus 13 Jbeta primers). The protocol was immunoSEQ multiplex PCR, while the TCRdb copy is restricted to in-frame clones and leaves out a portion. The sample lists 250,000 to 350,000 clones, approximately 90% occurring once. The CDR3 length is 13 residues. Trimming shortened V by 0 bases and J by 7 bases, and 10 bases separated the two germline ends. Germline V CDR1 and CDR2: SGHDT, YYEEEE. The V and J genes are TRBV5-6 and TRBJ2-5, with D possibly being TRBD2 (6 bases). The specimen was PBMCs. This TCR derives from a woman between 18 and 29 years old in good health and CMV-seronegative. The CDR3 loop is CASSLGGDGTQYF. CDR3 DNA: TGTGCCAGCAGCTTGGGGGGGGACGGGACCCAGTACTTC.